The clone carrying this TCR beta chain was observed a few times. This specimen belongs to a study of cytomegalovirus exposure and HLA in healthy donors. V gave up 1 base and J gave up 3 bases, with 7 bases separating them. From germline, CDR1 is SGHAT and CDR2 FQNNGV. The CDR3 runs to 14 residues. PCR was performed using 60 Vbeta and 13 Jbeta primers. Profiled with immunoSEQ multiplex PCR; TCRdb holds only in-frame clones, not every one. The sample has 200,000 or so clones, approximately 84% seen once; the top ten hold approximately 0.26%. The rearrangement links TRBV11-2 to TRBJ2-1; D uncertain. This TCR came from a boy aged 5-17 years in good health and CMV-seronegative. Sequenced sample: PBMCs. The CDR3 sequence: CASSLVPSYNEQFF. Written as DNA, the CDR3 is TGTGCCAGCAGCTTAGTTCCTAGCTACAATGAGCAGTTCTTC. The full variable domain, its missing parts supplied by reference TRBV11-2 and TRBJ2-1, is EAGVAQSPRYKIIEKRQSVAFWCNPISGHATLYWYQQILGQGPKLLIQFQNNGVVDDSQLPKDRFSAERLKGVDSTLKIQPAKLEDSAVYLCASSLVPSYNEQFFGPGTRLTVL.